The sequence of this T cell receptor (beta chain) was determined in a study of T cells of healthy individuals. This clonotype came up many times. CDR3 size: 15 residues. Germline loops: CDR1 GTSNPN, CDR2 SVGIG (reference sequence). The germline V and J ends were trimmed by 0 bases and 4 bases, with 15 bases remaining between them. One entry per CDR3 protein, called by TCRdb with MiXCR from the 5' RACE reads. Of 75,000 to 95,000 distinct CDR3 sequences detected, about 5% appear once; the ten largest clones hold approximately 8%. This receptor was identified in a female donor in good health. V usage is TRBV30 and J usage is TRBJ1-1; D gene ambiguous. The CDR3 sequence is CAWSVSLQGSTEAFF. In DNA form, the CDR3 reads TGTGCCTGGAGTGTGTCCCTTCAAGGGAGCACTGAAGCTTTCTTT.